This T cell receptor beta chain was sequenced during a study of CD8 T cells in ankylosing spondylitis. General study findings and limits: In reactive arthritis synovial fluid and blood, some motif variants had been reported before. Ankylosing spondylitis blood appeared to carry a characteristic TCR beta motif of several highly homologous variants. Disease-associated clones were reportedly significantly overrepresented in matched ankylosing spondylitis synovial fluid.

Molecular-barcoded quantitative 5'-RACE produced these TCR beta libraries. One entry per CDR3 protein, called by TCRdb with MiXCR from the 5' RACE reads. The sample records 200,000 to 250,000 distinct CDR3 sequences, about 10% being singletons. V shed 5 bases and J 1 base; nucleotides not matched to a gene: 7. The CDR3 length is 17 residues. Germline V lookup: CDR1 LGHDT, CDR2 YNNKEL (reference sequence). This clonotype was counted ten times or more. Its antigen is still unknown. The clonotype comes from a male donor with ankylosing spondylitis or in good health (not recorded which). Sequenced sample: blood, either unsorted or a sorted T cell fraction (not recorded which). The chain carries TRBV3-1 and TRBJ2-3; 12 bases map to TRBD2. CDR3 nucleotide sequence: TGTGCCAGCAGCGAGAGAAGACTAGCGGGGGGCACAGATACGCAGTATTTT. It is translated as CASSERRLAGGTDTQYF.